Shown below are 3 T cell receptor beta chains from a single sample sequenced in a study of persistence of HIV-infected CD4 T cells. The libraries were made with immunoSEQ version 4 in survey mode. TCRdb keeps only in-frame clones here, not all; method: immunoSEQ multiplex PCR. This table has more than 30,000 clones, 87% appearing once. The antigens these receptors bind are not known. Nonspecific anti-CD3/anti-CD28 bead stimulation represents the broad CD4+ T cell repertoire. Sorting of responding CD4+ T cells relied on upregulated CD40 ligand together with CD69. This specimen was CD4+ T cells sorted from PBMCs after approximately 19-hour stimulation, taken from a patient who received antiretroviral therapy. These receptors all stem from an adult man with HIV who was CMV-seropositive.

This clone came up once. This chain links TRBV5-6 with TRBJ2-7, with D maybe TRBD1 (6 bases). V was trimmed by 4 bases and J by 6 bases, leaving 11 bases between them. Germline V lookup: CDR1 SGHDT, CDR2 YYEEEE. The CDR3 contains 12 residues. The CDR3 reads CASSRTEIEQYF. The CDR3 region has the DNA TGTGCCAGCAGCCGGACAGAGATCGAGCAGTACTTC.

The chain joins TRBV18 to TRBJ2-6; no firm D call. CDR3 size: 16 residues. Germline lookup yields CDR1 KGHSH and CDR2 LQKENI. V was cut by 2 bases and J by 4 bases, with 12 bases left in between. In DNA form, the CDR3 reads TGTGCCAGCTCACCATCGGCGGTCCCCGGGGCCAACGTCCTGACTTTC. This translates into CASSPSAVPGANVLTF.

This chain connects TRBV12-3 or TRBV12-4 to TRBJ1-4, with D uncertain. The ends were cut back, 6 bases at V and 4 bases at J, with 6 bases in the middle. The CDR3 spans 12 residues. The CDR3 DNA reads TGTGCCAGCAGGGGATATAATGAAAAACTGTTTTTT. Translation gives CASRGYNEKLFF.